The 12 T cell receptor beta chains below were found in one sample sequenced in a study of blood T cells in healthy people across ages. A sample-barcoded 5' primer and a J-beta primer mix were used in a second PCR of roughly 6 to 11 cycles. TCRdb re-called the 5' RACE reads through MiXCR, storing one row per CDR3 protein. The sample records around 1.7 million distinct CDR3 sequences, roughly 27% being singletons. The sequenced material came from blood. All receptors derive from a woman aged 30 to 39 in good health.

Here the CDR3 DNA reads TGTGCCAGCAGCGTCCAACAGGGGAGGACTTTCTTT. Translated, it gives CASSVQQGRTFF. The chain uses TRBV9 and TRBJ1-1; 7 nucleotides line up with TRBD1. In germline, CDR1 is SGDLS, CDR2 YYNGEE. This CDR3 is 12 amino acids long. After removal of 2 bases from V and 12 bases from J, the junction contained 7 bases not matched to a gene.

This chain links TRBV27 with TRBJ2-1; D is undetermined. The CDR3 contains 14 residues. CDR1 MNHEY and CDR2 SMNVEV come from the germline V gene (reference sequence). Deletions cut 2 bases from V and 5 bases from J, with 10 bases between. The CDR3 protein is CASSLRTQNNEQFF. As DNA, the CDR3 is TGTGCCAGCAGTTTACGGACCCAAAACAATGAGCAGTTCTTC.

This clonotype was counted a few times. The chain combines TRBV29-1 with TRBJ2-7; D tentatively fits TRBD1 or TRBD2 (5 bases each). The germline CDR1 and CDR2 sequences are SQVTM and ANQGSEA. The CDR3 is made up of 14 amino acids. Trimming took 5 bases from V and 4 from J, leaving 18 bases between them. CDR3: CSVPRGVSGYEQYF. CDR3 coding DNA: TGCAGCGTTCCTCGAGGGGTGTCTGGGTACGAGCAGTACTTC.

This clonotype was observed many times. This chain connects TRBV11-2 to TRBJ2-7; D is perhaps TRBD1 or TRBD2 (5 bases each). CDR1 SGHAT and CDR2 FQNNGV come from the germline V gene. The V gene lost 1 base and the J gene lost 0 bases, with 13 bases spanning the gap. The CDR3 has 16 residues. The CDR3 spells CASSLVAGTHSYEQYF. The DNA of the CDR3 is TGTGCCAGCAGCTTAGTCGCCGGGACGCACTCCTACGAGCAGTACTTC.

This clonotype was counted between two and nine times. The V gene is TRBV12-3 or TRBV12-4, the J gene TRBJ2-1, with 10 bases identical to TRBD2. The V and J ends lost 2 bases and 9 bases, in that order; junction bases with no gene match: 4. The CDR3 is made up of 14 amino acids. The CDR3 here is CASSLPGLAVEQFF. The CDR3 DNA follows: TGTGCCAGCAGTTTACCCGGACTAGCGGTTGAGCAGTTCTTC.

The rearrangement uses TRBV5-1 and TRBJ2-5, with D possibly TRBD1 on 5 matching bases. Germline CDR1 SGHRS, CDR2 YFSETQ. Trimming stripped 1 base from V and 5 bases from J, with 12 bases between. The CDR3 has 14 residues. The CDR3 sequence: CASSLQGYYETQYF. The DNA of the CDR3 is TGCGCCAGCAGCTTGCAGGGATATTACGAGACCCAGTACTTC.

The rearrangement uses TRBV15 and TRBJ1-5, with D possibly being TRBD1 (5 bases). The CDR3 has 15 residues. Germline CDR1 is LNHNV and CDR2 is YYDKDF (reference sequence). Trimming removed 2 bases at V and 7 bases at J, with 15 bases between. CDR3 sequence: CATSRPSGGGQPQHF. The CDR3 DNA reads TGTGCCACCAGCAGACCCTCGGGGGGTGGACAGCCCCAGCATTTT.

This clonotype showed up just a few times. V is TRBV12-3 or TRBV12-4 and J is TRBJ2-6; D ambiguous. Trimming took off 7 bases at V and 2 bases at J, with 15 bases between the two ends. The CDR3 covers 16 residues. Here the CDR3 DNA reads TGTGCCAGCACCTCTCCGATGGGGACTGGGGCCAACGTCCTGACTTTC. Residues: CASTSPMGTGANVLTF.

V usage is TRBV6-1 and J usage is TRBJ2-3, with 11 positions matching TRBD2. CDR1 is MNHNS, CDR2 SASEGT, per germline. The CDR3 sequence is 19 residues long. Trimming took 4 bases from V and 3 from J; bases not matched to a gene: 15. DNA for the CDR3: TGTGCCAGCAGTGGCCCCTCCTTTTCACTAGCGGGGGCAACAGATACGCAGTATTTT. It encodes CASSGPSFSLAGATDTQYF.

Concerning this clonotype: This sequence may be a read error, since a much larger clone differs from it by one base. The rearrangement uses TRBV7-2 and TRBJ2-1; D call uncertain. The germline V gene has CDR1 SGHTA and CDR2 FQGNSA. The CDR3 is made up of 15 amino acids. The CDR3 nucleotides are TGTGCCGGCAGCTCCGGGCTAAGCTCCTACAATGAGCAGTTCTTC. Protein product: CAGSSGLSSYNEQFF. The full variable domain, with the rest looked up from reference TRBV7-2 and TRBJ2-1, is GAGVSQSPSNKVTEKGKDVELRCDPISGHTALYWYRQSLGQGLEFLIYFQGNSAPDKSGLPSDRFSAERTGGSVSTLTIQRTQQEDSAVYLCAGSSGLSSYNEQFFGPGTRLTVL.

The genes are TRBV5-1 and TRBJ2-5; D may be TRBD1 (5 bases). Per germline, CDR1 SGHRS and CDR2 YFSETQ. This CDR3 has 13 residues. V was shortened by 4 bases and J by 3 bases, with 10 bases between the two germline ends. The CDR3 bases are TGCGCCAGCAGCGATGGCAGGGAAGAGACCCAGTACTTC. Translation: CASSDGREETQYF.

Only a few counts were recorded for this clonotype. The chain carries TRBV7-2 and TRBJ1-1, with D perhaps TRBD1 (5 bases). Germline V CDR1 and CDR2: SGHTA, FQGNSA. This CDR3 spans 14 amino acids. Trimming pared 2 bases from V and 7 bases from J, leaving 14 bases between. CDR3 coding DNA: TGTGCCAGCAGCTTATGGGGACCCAGGGTTGAAGCTTTCTTT. Its protein product is CASSLWGPRVEAFF.